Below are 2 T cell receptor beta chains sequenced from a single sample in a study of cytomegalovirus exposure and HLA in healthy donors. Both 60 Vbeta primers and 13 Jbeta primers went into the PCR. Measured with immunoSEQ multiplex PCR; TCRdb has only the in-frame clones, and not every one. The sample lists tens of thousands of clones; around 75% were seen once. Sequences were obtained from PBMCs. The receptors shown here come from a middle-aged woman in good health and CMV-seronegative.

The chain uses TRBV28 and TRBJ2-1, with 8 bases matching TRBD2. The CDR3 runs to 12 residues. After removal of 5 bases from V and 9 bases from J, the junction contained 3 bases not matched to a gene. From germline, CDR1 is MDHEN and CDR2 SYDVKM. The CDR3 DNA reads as TGTGCCAGCAGTCGTACTAGCGGTGAGCAGTTCTTC. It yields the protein CASSRTSGEQFF.

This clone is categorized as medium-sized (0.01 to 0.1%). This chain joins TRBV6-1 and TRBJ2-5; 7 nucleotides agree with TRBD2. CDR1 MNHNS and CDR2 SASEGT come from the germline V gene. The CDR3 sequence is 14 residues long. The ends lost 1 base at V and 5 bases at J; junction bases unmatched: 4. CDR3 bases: TGTGCCAGCAGTGAAGGGTGGGGGGGGGAGACCCAGTACTTC. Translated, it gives CASSEGWGGETQYF.